This T cell receptor (beta chain) appears in the sequencing data of a study of identical twins. TCRdb called the 5' RACE reads again in MiXCR, with one record for every CDR3 protein. The data hold around 1.7 million distinct CDR3 sequences, with less than 40% observed a single time. Germline lookup yields CDR1 LGHNT and CDR2 FRNRAP. V lost 7 bases, J lost 1 base, and 14 bases lay in between. The CDR3 sequence is 15 residues long. Sequenced material: cord blood. This clonotype was obtained from a newborn girl in good health. The rearrangement links TRBV12-5 to TRBJ2-1; possibly TRBD1 for D (6 bases). The CDR3 nucleotides are TGTGCTAGTGCCGGACAGCCCTATTCCTACAATGAGCAGTTCTTC. Its translation is CASAGQPYSYNEQFF.